This T cell receptor beta chain came from a study of blood T cell repertoires in COVID-19. In the study overall: Italy, Spain and the United States were the sources of the convalescent and acute COVID-19 samples.

Only in-frame clones appear in the TCRdb table, and some are missing; sequencing was by immunoSEQ multiplex PCR. The data show 200,000 to 250,000 clones, with 86% seen just once and roughly 4% held by the top ten. This CDR3 is 12 amino acids long. Germline values: CDR1 SQVTM, CDR2 ANQGSEA. Trimming stripped 5 bases from V and 5 bases from J, with 10 bases between. Individuals aged roughly 18 to 95 years were recruited from some 26 US areas. This sequence originates from a woman in her thirties who had been exposed to COVID-19. Sequenced: PBMCs or T cells enriched from blood (not recorded which). The chain has TRBV29-1 and TRBJ1-5, with unresolved D. The CDR3: CSVSIGDQPQHF. In nucleotides, the CDR3 is TGCAGCGTTTCGATCGGGGATCAGCCCCAGCATTTT. The full variable domain, its missing parts supplied by reference TRBV29-1 and TRBJ1-5, is SAVISQKPSRDICQRGTSLTIQCQVDSQVTMMFWYRQQPGQSLTLIATANQGSEATYESGFVIDKFPISRPNLTFSTLTVSNMSPEDSSIYLCSVSIGDQPQHFGDGTRLSIL.